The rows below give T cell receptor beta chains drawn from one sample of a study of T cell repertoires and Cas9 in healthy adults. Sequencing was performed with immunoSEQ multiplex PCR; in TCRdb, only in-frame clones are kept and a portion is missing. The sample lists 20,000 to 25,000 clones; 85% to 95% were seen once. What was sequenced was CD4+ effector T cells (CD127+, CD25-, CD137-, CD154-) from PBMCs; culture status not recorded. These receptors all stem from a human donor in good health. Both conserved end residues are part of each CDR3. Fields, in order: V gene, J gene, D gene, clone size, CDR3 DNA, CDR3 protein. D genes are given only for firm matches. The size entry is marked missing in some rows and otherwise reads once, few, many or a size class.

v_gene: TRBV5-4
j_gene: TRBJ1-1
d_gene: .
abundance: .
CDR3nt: TGTGCCAGCAGCTTGGGGGTCGAGGTCGGCACTGAAGCTTTCTTT
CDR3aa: CASSLGVEVGTEAFF

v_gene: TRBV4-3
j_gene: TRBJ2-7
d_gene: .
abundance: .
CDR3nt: TGCGCCAGCAGCCAAGAGAGAGGATCTGGCGCAGGTCCCTACGAGCAGTACTTC
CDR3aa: CASSQERGSGAGPYEQYF

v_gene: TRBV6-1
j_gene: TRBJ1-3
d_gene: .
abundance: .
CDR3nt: TGTGCCAGCAGTGTGGGGTTCTCTGGAAACACCATATATTTT
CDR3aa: CASSVGFSGNTIYF

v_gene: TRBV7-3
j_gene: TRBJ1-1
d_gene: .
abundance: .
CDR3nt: TGTGCCAGCAGCTTAAGTAGGGGAGTGAACACTGAAGCTTTCTTT
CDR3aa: CASSLSRGVNTEAFF

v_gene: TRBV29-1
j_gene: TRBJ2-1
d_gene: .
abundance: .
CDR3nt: TGCAGCGTTGGAGGCAGGAGAGATTACAATGAGCAGTTCTTC
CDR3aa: CSVGGRRDYNEQFF

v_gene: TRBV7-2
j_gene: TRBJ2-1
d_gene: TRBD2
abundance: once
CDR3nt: TGTGCCAGCAGCCAGGGACTAGCGGGAGGATACAATGAGCAGTTCTTC
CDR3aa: CASSQGLAGGYNEQFF

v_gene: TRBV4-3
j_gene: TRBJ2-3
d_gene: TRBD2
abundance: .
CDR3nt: TGCGCCAGCAGCCCTTCTAGCGGGGCCACAGATACGCAGTATTTT
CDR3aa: CASSPSSGATDTQYF

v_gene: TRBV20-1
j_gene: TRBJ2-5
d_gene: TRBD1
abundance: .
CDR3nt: TGCAGGGGGGACAGTAAAGAGACCCAGTACTTC
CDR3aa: CRGDSKETQYF

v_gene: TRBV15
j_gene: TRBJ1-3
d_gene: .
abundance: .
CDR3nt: TGTGCCACCAGTACTTGGGGTGGGAGAAACACCATATATTTT
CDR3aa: CATSTWGGRNTIYF

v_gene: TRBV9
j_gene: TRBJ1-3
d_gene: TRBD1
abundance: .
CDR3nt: TGTGCCAGCAGCGGACAGGGGTGGAACACCATATATTTT
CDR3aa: CASSGQGWNTIYF

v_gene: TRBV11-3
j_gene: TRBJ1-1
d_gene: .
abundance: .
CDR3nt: TGTGCCAGCAGCTCCGACTATGTTGAAGCTTTCTTT
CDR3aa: CASSSDYVEAFF

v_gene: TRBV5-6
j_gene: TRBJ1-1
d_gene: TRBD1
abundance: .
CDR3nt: TGTGCCAGCAGCTTCTTTGACAGGGCGAACACTGAAGCTTTCTTT
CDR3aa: CASSFFDRANTEAFF

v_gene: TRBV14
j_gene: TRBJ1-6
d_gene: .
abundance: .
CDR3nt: TGTGCCAGCAGCCAAGAAACGGGAGGGACACCCCTCCACTTT
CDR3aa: CASSQETGGTPLHF

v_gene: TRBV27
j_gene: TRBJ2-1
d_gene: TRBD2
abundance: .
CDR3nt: TGTGCCAGCAGCCTTGTAGCGGGAGTCAAAGATGAGCAGTTCTTC
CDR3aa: CASSLVAGVKDEQFF

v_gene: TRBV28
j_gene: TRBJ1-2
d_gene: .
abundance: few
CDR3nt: TGTGCCAGCAGCCGGGGCCTCGAGGGCTACACCTTC
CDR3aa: CASSRGLEGYTF

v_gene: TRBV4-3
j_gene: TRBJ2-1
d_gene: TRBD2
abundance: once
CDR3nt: TGCGCCAGCAGCTCAACTCCGGGACTAGCGGGACCTCCTGAGCAGTTCTTC
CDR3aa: CASSSTPGLAGPPEQFF

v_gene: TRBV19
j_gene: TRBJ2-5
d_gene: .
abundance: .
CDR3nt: TGTGCCAGTAGTAAGGGGTTGGGAGAGACCCAGTACTTC
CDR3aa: CASSKGLGETQYF

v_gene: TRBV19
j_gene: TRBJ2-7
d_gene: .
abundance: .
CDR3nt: TGTGCCAGTAGTACCTCCCGCGGTCCCTACGAGCAGTACTTC
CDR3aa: CASSTSRGPYEQYF

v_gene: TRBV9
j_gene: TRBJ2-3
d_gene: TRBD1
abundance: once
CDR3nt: TGTGCCAGCGGCCGACAGGGGGGAGATACGCAGTATTTT
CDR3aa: CASGRQGGDTQYF

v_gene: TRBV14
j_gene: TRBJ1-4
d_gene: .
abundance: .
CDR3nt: TGTGCCAGCAGCCGCCGTATTGCAACTAATGAAAAACTGTTTTTT
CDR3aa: CASSRRIATNEKLFF

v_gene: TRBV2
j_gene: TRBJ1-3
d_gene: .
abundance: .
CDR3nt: TGTGCCAGCAGTAGGCTGCAGCCTGGAAACACCATATATTTT
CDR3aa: CASSRLQPGNTIYF

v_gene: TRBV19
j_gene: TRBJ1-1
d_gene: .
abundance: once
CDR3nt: TGTGCCAGTCCCGCGAACCGGGGCACTGAAGCTTTCTTT
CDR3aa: CASPANRGTEAFF

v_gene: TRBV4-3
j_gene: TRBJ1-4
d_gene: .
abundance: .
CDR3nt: TGCGCCAGCAGCCAAGATACTGCACCCTTACCAGAAAAACTGTTTTTT
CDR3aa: CASSQDTAPLPEKLFF

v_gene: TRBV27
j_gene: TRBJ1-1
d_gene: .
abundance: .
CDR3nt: TGTGCCAGCAGTTTCGGCGGGAGGGGTACTGAAGCTTTCTTT
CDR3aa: CASSFGGRGTEAFF

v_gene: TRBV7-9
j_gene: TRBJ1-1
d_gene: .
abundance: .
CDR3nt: TGTGCCAGCAGCTTAGATCACGTAGCGGAAGCTTTCTTT
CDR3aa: CASSLDHVAEAFF

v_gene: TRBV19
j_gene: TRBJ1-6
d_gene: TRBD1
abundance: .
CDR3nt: TGTGCCACCCTGGACAGGAGCTCCTATAATTCACCCCTCCACTTT
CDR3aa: CATLDRSSYNSPLHF

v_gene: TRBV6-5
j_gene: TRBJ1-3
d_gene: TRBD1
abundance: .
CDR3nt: TGTGCCAGCAGGGGACAGCTCTCTGGAAACACCATATATTTT
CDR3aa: CASRGQLSGNTIYF